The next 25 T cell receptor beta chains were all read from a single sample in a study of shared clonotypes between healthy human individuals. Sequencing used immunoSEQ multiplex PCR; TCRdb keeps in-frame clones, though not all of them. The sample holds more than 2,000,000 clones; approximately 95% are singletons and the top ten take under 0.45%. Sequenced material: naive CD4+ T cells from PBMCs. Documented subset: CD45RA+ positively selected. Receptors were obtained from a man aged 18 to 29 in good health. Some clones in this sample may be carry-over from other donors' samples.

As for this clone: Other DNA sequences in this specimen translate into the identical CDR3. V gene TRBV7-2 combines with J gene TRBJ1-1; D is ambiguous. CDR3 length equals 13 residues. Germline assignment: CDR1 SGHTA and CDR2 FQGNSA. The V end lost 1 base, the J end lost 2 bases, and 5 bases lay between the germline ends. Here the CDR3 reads CASSLEANTEAFF. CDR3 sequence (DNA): TGTGCCAGCAGCTTAGAGGCAAACACTGAAGCTTTCTTT.

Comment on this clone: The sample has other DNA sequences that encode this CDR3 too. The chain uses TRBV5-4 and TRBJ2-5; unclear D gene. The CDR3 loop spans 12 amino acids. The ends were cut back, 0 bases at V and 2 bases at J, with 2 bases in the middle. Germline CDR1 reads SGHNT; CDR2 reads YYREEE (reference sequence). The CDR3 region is CASSLGQETQYF. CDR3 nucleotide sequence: TGTGCCAGCAGCTTGGGTCAAGAGACCCAGTACTTC.

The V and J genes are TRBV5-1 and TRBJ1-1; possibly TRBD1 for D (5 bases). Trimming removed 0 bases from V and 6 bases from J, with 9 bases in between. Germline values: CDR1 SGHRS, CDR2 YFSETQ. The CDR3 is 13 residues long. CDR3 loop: CASSLEGAPEAFF. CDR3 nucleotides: TGCGCCAGCAGCTTGGAAGGGGCCCCTGAAGCTTTCTTT.

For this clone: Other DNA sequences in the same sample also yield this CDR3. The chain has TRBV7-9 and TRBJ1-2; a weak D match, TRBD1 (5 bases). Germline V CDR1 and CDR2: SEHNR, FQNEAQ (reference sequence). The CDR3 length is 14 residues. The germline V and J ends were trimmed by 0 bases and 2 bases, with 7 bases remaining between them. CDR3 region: CASSLASGNYGYTF. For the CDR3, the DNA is TGTGCCAGCAGCTTAGCGTCAGGGAACTATGGCTACACCTTC. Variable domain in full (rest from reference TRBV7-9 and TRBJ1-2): DTGVSQNPRHKITKRGQNVTFRCDPISEHNRLYWYRQTLGQGPEFLTYFQNEAQLEKSRLLSDRFSAERPKGSFSTLEIQRTEQGDSAMYLCASSLASGNYGYTFGSGTRLTVV.

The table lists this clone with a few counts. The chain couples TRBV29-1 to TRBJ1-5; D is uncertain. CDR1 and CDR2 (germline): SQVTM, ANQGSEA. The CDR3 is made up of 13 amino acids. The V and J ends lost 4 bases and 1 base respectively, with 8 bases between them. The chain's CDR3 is CSVVGQSNQPQHF. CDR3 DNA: TGCAGCGTTGTGGGCCAGAGCAATCAGCCCCAGCATTTT.

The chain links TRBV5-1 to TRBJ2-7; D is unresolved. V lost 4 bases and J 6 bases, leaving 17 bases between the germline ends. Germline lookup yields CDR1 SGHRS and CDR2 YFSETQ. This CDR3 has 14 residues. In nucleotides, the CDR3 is TGCGCCAGCAGCCCAGGACCCCCCTCCCTCGAGCAGTACTTC. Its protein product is CASSPGPPSLEQYF.

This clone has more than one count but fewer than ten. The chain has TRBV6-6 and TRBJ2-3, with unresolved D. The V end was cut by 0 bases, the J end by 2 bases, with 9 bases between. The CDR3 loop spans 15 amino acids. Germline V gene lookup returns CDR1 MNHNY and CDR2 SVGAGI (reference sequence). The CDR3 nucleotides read TGTGCCAGCAGTTACTCGCCAGGAGCCACAGATACGCAGTATTTT. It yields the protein CASSYSPGATDTQYF.

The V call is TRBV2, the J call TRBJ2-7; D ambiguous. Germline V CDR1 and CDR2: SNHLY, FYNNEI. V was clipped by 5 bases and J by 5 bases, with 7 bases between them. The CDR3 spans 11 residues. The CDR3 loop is CASSTINEQYF. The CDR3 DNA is TGTGCCAGCAGTACTATAAACGAGCAGTACTTC.

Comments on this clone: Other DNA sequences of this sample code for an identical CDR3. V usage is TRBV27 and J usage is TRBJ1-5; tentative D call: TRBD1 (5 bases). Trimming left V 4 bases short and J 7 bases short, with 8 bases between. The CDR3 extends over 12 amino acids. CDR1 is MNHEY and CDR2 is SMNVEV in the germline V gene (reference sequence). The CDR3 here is CASSYRGQPQHF. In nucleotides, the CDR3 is TGTGCCAGCAGTTACCGGGGGCAGCCCCAGCATTTT.

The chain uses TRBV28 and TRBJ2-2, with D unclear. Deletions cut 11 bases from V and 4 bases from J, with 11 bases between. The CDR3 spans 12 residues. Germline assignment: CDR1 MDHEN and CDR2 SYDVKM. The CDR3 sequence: CAAEARTGELFF. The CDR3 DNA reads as TGTGCCGCCGAGGCGCGCACCGGGGAGCTGTTTTTT.

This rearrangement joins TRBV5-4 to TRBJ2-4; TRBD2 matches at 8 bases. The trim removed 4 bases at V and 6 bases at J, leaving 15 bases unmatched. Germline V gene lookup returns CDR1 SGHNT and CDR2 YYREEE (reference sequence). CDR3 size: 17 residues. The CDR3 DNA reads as TGTGCCAGCAGCCTGGGGGTAGCGGGATCTTCCTTAAACATTCAGTACTTC. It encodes CASSLGVAGSSLNIQYF.

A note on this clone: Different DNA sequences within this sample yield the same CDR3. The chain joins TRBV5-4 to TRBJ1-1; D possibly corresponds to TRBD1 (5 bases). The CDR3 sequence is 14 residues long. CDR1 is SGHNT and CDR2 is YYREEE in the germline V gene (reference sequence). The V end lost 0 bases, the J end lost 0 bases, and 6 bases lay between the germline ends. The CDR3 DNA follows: TGTGCCAGCAGCTTGGGGGGCTTGAACACTGAAGCTTTCTTT. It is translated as CASSLGGLNTEAFF.

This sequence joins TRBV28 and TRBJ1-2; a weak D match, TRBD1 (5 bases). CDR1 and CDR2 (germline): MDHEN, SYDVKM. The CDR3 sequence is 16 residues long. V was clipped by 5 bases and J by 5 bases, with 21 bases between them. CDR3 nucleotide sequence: TGTGCCAGCAGTCGCCCTTCCGGGACGGACTTATATGGCTACACCTTC. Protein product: CASSRPSGTDLYGYTF.

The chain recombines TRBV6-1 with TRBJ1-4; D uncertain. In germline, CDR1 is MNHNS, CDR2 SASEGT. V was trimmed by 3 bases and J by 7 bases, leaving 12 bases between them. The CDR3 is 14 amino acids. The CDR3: CASSEDGVSEKLFF. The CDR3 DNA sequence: TGTGCCAGCAGTGAGGACGGTGTAAGTGAAAAACTGTTTTTT.

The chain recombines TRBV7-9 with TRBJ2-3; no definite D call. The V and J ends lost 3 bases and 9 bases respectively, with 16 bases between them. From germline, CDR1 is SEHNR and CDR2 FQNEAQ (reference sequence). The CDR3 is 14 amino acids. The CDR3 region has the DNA TGTGCCAGCAGCTTCCCCAAAAGGGATTACACGCAGTATTTT. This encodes CASSFPKRDYTQYF.

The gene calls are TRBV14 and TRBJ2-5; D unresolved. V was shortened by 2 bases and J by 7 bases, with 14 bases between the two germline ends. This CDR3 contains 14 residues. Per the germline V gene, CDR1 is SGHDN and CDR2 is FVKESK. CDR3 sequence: CASSQSFVGATQYF. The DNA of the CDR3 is TGTGCCAGCAGCCAATCGTTCGTGGGCGCGACCCAGTACTTC.

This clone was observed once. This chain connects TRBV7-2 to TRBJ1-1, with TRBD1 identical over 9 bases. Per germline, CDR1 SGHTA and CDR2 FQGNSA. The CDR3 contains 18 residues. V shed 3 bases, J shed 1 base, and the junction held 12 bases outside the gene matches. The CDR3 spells CASSFPRDRASQNTEAFF. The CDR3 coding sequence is TGTGCCAGCAGCTTCCCGCGGGACAGGGCTTCGCAGAACACTGAAGCTTTCTTT.

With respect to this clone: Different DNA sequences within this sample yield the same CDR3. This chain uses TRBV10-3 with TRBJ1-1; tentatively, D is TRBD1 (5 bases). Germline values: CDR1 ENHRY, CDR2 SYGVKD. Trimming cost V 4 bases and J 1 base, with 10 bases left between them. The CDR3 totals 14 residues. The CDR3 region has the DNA TGTGCCATCAGTGTGGGGCAGGGGAACACTGAAGCTTTCTTT. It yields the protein CAISVGQGNTEAFF.

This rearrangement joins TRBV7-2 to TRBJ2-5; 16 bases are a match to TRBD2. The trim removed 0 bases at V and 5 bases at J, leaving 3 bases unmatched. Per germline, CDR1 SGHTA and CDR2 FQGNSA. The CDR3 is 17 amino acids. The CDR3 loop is CASSLAPGLAGGETQYF. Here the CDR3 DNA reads TGTGCCAGCAGCTTAGCCCCGGGACTAGCGGGAGGGGAGACCCAGTACTTC.

The CDR3 DNA follows: TGTGCCAGCAGCAGGACAGGGGACTCCTACAATGAGCAGTTCTTC. It codes for CASSRTGDSYNEQFF. This sequence joins TRBV5-4 and TRBJ2-1; 9 bases agree with TRBD1. V lost 4 bases, J lost 0 bases, and 2 bases stayed unmatched. CDR1 and CDR2 (germline): SGHNT, YYREEE (reference sequence). The CDR3 is made up of 15 amino acids.

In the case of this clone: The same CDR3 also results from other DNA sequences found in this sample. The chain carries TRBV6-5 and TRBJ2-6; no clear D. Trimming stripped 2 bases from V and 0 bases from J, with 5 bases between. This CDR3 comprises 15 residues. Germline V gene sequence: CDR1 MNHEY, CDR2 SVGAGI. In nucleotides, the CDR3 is TGTGCCAGCAGTTACAGGTTCTCTGGGGCCAACGTCCTGACTTTC. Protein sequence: CASSYRFSGANVLTF.

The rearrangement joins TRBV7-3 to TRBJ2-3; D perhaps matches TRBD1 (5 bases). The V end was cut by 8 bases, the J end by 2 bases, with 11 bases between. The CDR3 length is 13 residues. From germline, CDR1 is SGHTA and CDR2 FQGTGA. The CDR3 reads CASADRNTDTQYF. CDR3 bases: TGTGCCAGCGCCGACAGAAACACAGATACGCAGTATTTT.

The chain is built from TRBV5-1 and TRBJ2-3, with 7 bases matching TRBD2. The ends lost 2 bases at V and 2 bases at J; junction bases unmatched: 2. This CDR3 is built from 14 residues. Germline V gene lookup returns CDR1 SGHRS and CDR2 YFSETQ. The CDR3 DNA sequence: TGCGCCAGCAGCTTAACTAGCGACACAGATACGCAGTATTTT. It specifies CASSLTSDTDTQYF.

The CDR3 spells CASSPWLAGYEQYF. The CDR3, as DNA: TGTGCCAGCTCACCTTGGCTAGCAGGTTACGAGCAGTACTTC. This chain joins TRBV18 and TRBJ2-7; TRBD2 is a possible D gene (5 bases). V gave up 3 bases and J gave up 4 bases, with 13 bases separating them. The CDR3 loop spans 14 amino acids. Germline assignment: CDR1 KGHSH and CDR2 LQKENI.

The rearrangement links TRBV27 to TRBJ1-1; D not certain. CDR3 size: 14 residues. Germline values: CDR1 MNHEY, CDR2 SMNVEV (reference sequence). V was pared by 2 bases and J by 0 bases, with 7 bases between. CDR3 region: CASSLRPMNTEAFF. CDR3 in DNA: TGTGCCAGCAGTTTACGACCTATGAACACTGAAGCTTTCTTT.